This T cell receptor (beta chain) appears in the sequencing data of a study of OX40 agonist ivuxolimab in advanced cancers. Per the germline V gene, CDR1 is MNHEY and CDR2 is SVGAGI. The V end was cut by 7 bases, the J end by 8 bases, with 17 bases between. The CDR3 is 13 residues long. Produced via immunoSEQ multiplex PCR; TCRdb's table is partial and in-frame only. In the table there are 20,000 to 25,000 clones, about 88% of which are singletons. The chain uses TRBV6-5 and TRBJ1-2; D is undetermined. The starting material was CD4+ or CD8+ T cells sorted from blood, obtained in a trial of the OX40 agonist ivuxolimab. The TCR originated in an adult with an advanced solid tumor such as melanoma, head and neck, liver or kidney cancer. The CDR3 loop reads CASTPPSVGGYTF. CDR3 sequence (DNA): TGTGCCAGCACCCCCCCCTCGGTGGGCGGCTACACCTTC.